This TCR beta chain came from a study of PD-1 blockade in classical Hodgkin lymphoma. Study findings and constraints: Complete responders matched newly diagnosed patients in baseline diversity. Reports described newly diagnosed patients as having lower baseline TCR diversity than healthy donors.

Assay: immunoSEQ multiplex PCR; the TCRdb copy retains only in-frame clones and omits some. The sample carries 40,000 to 50,000 clones, about 88% recorded once. Each of the patients experienced relapse following autologous stem cell transplantation, and their brentuximab vedotin exposure differed. In the case of this clone: Its antigen remains unidentified.

The source material was peripheral blood mononuclear cells (PBMCs), sampled before the second cycle of nivolumab. The receptor comes from a human donor with classical Hodgkin lymphoma.

The chain's CDR3 is CASSLSGAPLNSGANVLTF. CDR3 bases: TGCGCCAGCAGCTTGTCAGGAGCGCCCCTCAACTCTGGGGCCAACGTCCTGACTTTC. J is TRBJ2-6 and V is TRBV5-1, with unresolved D. CDR1 is SGHRS, CDR2 YFSETQ, per germline. The V end lost 1 base, the J end lost 0 bases, and 17 bases lay between the germline ends. The CDR3 is 19 amino acids.